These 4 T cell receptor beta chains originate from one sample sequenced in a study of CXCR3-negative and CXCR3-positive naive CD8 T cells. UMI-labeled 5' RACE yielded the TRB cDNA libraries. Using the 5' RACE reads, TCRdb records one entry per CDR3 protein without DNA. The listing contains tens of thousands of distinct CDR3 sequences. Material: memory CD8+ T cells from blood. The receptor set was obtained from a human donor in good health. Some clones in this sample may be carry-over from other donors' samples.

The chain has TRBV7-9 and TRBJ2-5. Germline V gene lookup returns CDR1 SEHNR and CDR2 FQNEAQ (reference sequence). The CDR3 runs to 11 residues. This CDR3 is CASSFLETQYF. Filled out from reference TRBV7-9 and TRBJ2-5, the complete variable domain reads DTGVSQNPRHKITKRGQNVTFRCDPISEHNRLYWYRQTLGQGPEFLTYFQNEAQLEKSRLLSDRFSAERPKGSFSTLEIQRTEQGDSAMYLCASSFLETQYFGPGTRLLVL.

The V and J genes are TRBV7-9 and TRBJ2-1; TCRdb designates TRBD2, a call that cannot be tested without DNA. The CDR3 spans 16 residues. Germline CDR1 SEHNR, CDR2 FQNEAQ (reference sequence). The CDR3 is CASSEERLAGPNWQFF.

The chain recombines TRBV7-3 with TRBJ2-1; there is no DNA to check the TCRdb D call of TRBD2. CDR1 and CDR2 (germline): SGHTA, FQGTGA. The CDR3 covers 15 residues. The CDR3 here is CASSLGLASPNEQFF. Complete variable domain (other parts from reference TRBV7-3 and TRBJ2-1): GAGVSQTPSNKVTEKGKYVELRCDPISGHTALYWYRQSLGQGPEFLIYFQGTGAADDSGLPNDRFFAVRPEGSVSTLKIQRTERGDSAVYLCASSLGLASPNEQFFGPGTRLTVL.

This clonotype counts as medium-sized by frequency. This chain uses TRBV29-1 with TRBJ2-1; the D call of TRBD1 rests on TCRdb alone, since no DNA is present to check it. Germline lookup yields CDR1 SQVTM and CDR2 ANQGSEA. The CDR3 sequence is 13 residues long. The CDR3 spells CSATGTDYNEQFF.